This T cell receptor beta chain comes out of a study of cytomegalovirus exposure and HLA in healthy donors. The study's findings and limits: Reports state that TCR beta sequences accurately predicted most subjects' HLA-A and HLA-B alleles.

As regards this clone: What it binds is not known.

A multiplex PCR was run with 60 Vbeta primers and 13 Jbeta primers. TCRdb keeps only in-frame clones here, not all; method: immunoSEQ multiplex PCR. The data show around 67,000 clones, approximately 78% seen once. This CDR3 spans 12 amino acids. CDR1 GTSNPN and CDR2 SVGIG come from the germline V gene (reference sequence). Sequencing used PBMCs. The TCR originated in a man aged 18 to 35 in good health and CMV-seropositive. This rearrangement joins TRBV30 to TRBJ1-6; 8 bases align to TRBD1. CDR3 residues: CAHGQGNSPLHF. The CDR3 DNA follows: TGTGCTCACGGACAGGGAAATTCACCCCTCCACTTT.